Below, 8 T cell receptor beta chains from the same sample are listed, as sequenced in a study of shared T cell receptors in the human thymus (dated by TCRdb to about 2021). Library preparation was by the immunoSEQ multiplex PCR assay. This is the immuneACCESS table as TCRdb keeps it, with only in-frame sequences that have V and J called. A part of the clones is gone; compared with another copy, unresolved V genes explain less than half, and the rest is unexplained. The sample data list hundreds of thousands of clones, and around nine tenths of these were observed just once. The ten top clones hold around 0.01% of the sample. These sequences were also reported in another study, on human thymus T cells.

Source material: thymocytes. These receptor sequences come from a boy younger than two with a congenital heart defect. Donor details come from another sample of the same person, matched by shared clones.

V usage is TRBV5-6 and J usage is TRBJ2-7; TRBD2 matches 9 bases. The V gene's germline CDR1 is SGHDT and CDR2 YYEEEE. CDR3 length: 18 residues. V lost 0 bases to trimming and J lost 3 bases; unmatched junction nucleotides: 13. The CDR3 spells CASSLEGSGRGLGYEQYF. CDR3 coding DNA: TGTGCCAGCAGCTTGGAGGGTAGCGGGAGAGGTTTGGGCTACGAGCAGTACTTC. The entire variable domain, with the rest obtained from reference TRBV5-6 and TRBJ2-7, is as follows: DAGVTQSPTHLIKTRGQQVTLRCSPKSGHDTVSWYQQALGQGPQFIFQYYEEEERQRGNFPDRFSGHQFPNYSSELNVNALLLGDSALYLCASSLEGSGRGLGYEQYFGPGTRLTVT.

The genes are TRBV30 and TRBJ2-7; 9 nucleotides align to TRBD2. This CDR3 comprises 19 residues. Germline CDR1 is GTSNPN and CDR2 is SVGIG (reference sequence). J gave up 3 bases and V 0 bases, and 18 bases lay outside the gene matches. The CDR3 coding sequence is TGTGCCTGGAGTGTAGCCGATGAGGAAATAGCGGGGGCTATCTACGAGCAGTACTTC. Protein product: CAWSVADEEIAGAIYEQYF. Combining the CDR3 with reference TRBV30 and TRBJ2-7 gives the whole variable domain SQTIHQWPATLVQPVGSPLSLECTVEGTSNPNLYWYRQAAGRGLQLLFYSVGIGQISSEVPQNLSASRPQDRQFILSSKKLLLSDSGFYLCAWSVADEEIAGAIYEQYFGPGTRLTVT.

The V call is TRBV25-1, the J call TRBJ2-3; D is uncertain. Germline V gene data show CDR1 as MGHDK and CDR2 as SYGVNS. The CDR3 runs to 16 residues. V was shortened by 0 bases and J by 4 bases, with 14 bases between the two germline ends. Here the CDR3 reads CASSEYPDFTSDTQYF. CDR3 DNA: TGTGCCAGCAGTGAATATCCAGATTTTACATCAGATACGCAGTATTTT.

The chain is built from TRBV5-1 and TRBJ2-1; D might be TRBD1 (5 bases). V was shortened by 0 bases and J by 8 bases, with 9 bases between the two germline ends. This CDR3 has 13 amino acids. Germline V gives CDR1 SGHRS, CDR2 YFSETQ. The CDR3, as DNA: TGCGCCAGCAGCTTGGTAAGGGGTGATGAGCAGTTCTTC. It specifies CASSLVRGDEQFF.

The genes are TRBV5-1 and TRBJ2-1; TRBD2 aligns across 8 bases. CDR1 and CDR2 from the germline V gene are SGHRS and YFSETQ. The CDR3 loop spans 14 amino acids. The V segment lost 8 bases and the J segment 0 bases; nucleotides outside the gene matches: 4. Here the CDR3 reads CASGLADSYNEQFF. The DNA for the CDR3 is TGCGCCAGTGGACTAGCCGACTCCTACAATGAGCAGTTCTTC. Looking up the rest from reference TRBV5-1 and TRBJ2-1 gives the full variable domain: KAGVTQTPRYLIKTRGQQVTLSCSPISGHRSVSWYQQTPGQGLQFLFEYFSETQRNKGNFPGRFSGRQFSNSRSEMNVSTLELGDSALYLCASGLADSYNEQFFGPGTRLTVL.

The chain recombines TRBV6-4 with TRBJ2-1, with 9 bases lining up with TRBD2. The germline gives CDR1 MRHNA, CDR2 SNTAGT. The junction had 6 bases not matched to a gene; V was cut back by 4 bases and J by 5 bases. This CDR3 has 15 residues. The CDR3 spells CASSVTAGGNNEQFF. In DNA form, the CDR3 reads TGTGCCAGCAGTGTCACAGCGGGAGGTAACAATGAGCAGTTCTTC.

The chain recombines TRBV10-3 with TRBJ1-2; 9 bases map to TRBD1. The CDR3 is 13 residues long. CDR1 is ENHRY, CDR2 SYGVKD, per germline. V was clipped by 7 bases and J by 6 bases; unmatched bases: 6. The CDR3 reads CAIMEGQGNGYTF. The CDR3 DNA is TGTGCCATCATGGAGGGACAGGGAAATGGCTACACCTTC.

J is TRBJ2-5 and V is TRBV11-3; unclear D gene. The CDR3 loop spans 13 amino acids. Germline CDR1 and CDR2: SGHNT and YENEEA. V was pared by 1 base and J by 3 bases, with 6 bases between. Here the CDR3 DNA reads TGTGCCAGCAGCTTAGTGCAGGAAGAGACCCAGTACTTC. This codes for CASSLVQEETQYF.